The clone carrying this T cell receptor beta chain was seen a few times. This CDR3 is built from 12 residues. V dropped 3 bases and J dropped 6 bases, with 9 bases sitting between them. CDR1 and CDR2 (germline): KGHSH, LQKENI. These data are taken from a study of CD8 T cells in Susac syndrome. It was with random hexamers that about 0.45 to 1 ug RNA was reverse transcribed. Multiplex immunoSEQ PCR targeted 54 Vbeta and 13 Jbeta TCR beta segments. Each CDR3 protein gets one entry after TCRdb re-called the immunoSEQ multiplex PCR reads with MiXCR. The sample contains 100,000 to 150,000 distinct CDR3 sequences, around 95% of which appear only once.

The sample taken for sequencing was CD8+ T cells from PBMCs. This chain uses TRBV18 with TRBJ2-7; no firm D call. The sequence was obtained from a human donor with Susac syndrome. In DNA form, the CDR3 reads TGTGCCAGCTCACCGGATCGTGGCGAGCAGTACTTC. Translating it yields CASSPDRGEQYF.